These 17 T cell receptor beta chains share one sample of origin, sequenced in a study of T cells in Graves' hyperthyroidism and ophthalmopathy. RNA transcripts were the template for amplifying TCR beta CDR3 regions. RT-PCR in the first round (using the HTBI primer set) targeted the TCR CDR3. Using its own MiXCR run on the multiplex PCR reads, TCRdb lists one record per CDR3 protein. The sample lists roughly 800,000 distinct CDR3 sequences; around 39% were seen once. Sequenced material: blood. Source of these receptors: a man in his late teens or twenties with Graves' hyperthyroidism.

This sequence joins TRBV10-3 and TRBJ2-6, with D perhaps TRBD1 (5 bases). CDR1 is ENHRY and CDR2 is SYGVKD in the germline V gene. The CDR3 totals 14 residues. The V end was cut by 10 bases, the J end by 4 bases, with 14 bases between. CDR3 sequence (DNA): TGTGCCAGCTTTGGGGCAAACGGGGCCAACGTCCTGACTTTC. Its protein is CASFGANGANVLTF.

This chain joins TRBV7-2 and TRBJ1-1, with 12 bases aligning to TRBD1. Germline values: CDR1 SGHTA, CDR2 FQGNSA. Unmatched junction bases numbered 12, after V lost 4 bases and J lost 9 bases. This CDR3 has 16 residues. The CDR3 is CASSSEHLGQGAKAFF. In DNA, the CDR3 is TGTGCCAGCAGCTCAGAGCACCTGGGACAGGGGGCGAAAGCTTTCTTT.

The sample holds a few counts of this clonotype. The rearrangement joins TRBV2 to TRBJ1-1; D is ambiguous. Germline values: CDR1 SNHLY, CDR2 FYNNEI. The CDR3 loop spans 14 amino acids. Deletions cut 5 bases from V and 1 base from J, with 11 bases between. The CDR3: CASSPVEGNTEAFF. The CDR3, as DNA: TGTGCCAGCAGTCCCGTAGAAGGGAACACTGAAGCTTTCTTT.

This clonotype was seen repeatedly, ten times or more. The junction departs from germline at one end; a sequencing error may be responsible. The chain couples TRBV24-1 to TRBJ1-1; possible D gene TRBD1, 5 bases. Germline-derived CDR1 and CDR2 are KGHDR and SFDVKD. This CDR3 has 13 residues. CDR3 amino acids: CATSDSGRREAFF. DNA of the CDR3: TGTGCCACCAGCGATTCGGGACGGAGGGAAGCTTTCTTT.

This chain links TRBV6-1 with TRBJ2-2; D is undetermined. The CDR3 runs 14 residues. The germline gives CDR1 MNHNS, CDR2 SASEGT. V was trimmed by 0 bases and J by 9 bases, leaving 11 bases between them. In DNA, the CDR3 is TGTGCCAGCAGTGAAGCGGCGGAAGGACGGGAGCTGTTTTTT. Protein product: CASSEAAEGRELFF.

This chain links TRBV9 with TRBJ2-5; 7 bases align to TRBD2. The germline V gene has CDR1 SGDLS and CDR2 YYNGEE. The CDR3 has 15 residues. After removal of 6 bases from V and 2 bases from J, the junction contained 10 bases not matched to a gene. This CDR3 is CASTLLSGGQETQYF. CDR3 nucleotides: TGTGCCAGCACCCTCCTTTCCGGGGGGCAAGAGACCCAGTACTTC.

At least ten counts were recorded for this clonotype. The CDR3 loop is CASSLSGRGETQYF. As DNA, the CDR3 is TGTGCCAGCAGCTTGAGTGGGAGAGGAGAGACCCAGTACTTC. V gene TRBV7-8 combines with J gene TRBJ2-5; perhaps TRBD2 as D (5 bases). The CDR3 has 14 amino acids. CDR1 is SGHVS, CDR2 FQNEAQ, per germline. V shed 3 bases and J shed 4 bases, with 12 bases lying between them. The full variable domain, with the rest looked up from reference TRBV7-8 and TRBJ2-5, is GAGVSQSPRYKVAKRGQDVALRCDPISGHVSLFWYQQALGQGPEFLTYFQNEAQLDKSGLPSDRFFAERPEGSVSTLKIQRTQQEDSAVYLCASSLSGRGETQYFGPGTRLLVL.

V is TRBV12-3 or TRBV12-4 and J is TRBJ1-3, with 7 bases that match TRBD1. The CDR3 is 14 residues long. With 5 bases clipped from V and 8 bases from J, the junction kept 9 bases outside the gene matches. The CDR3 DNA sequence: TGTGCCAGCAGTCTGGGACAGCTCTGGGACACCATATATTTT. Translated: CASSLGQLWDTIYF.

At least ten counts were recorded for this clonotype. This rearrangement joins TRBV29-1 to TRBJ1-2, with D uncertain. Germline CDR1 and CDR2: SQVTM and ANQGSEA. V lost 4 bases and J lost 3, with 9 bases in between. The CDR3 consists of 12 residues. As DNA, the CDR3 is TGCAGCGTTGTACACTTGGACTATGGCTACACCTTC. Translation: CSVVHLDYGYTF. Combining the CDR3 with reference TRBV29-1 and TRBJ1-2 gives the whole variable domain SAVISQKPSRDICQRGTSLTIQCQVDSQVTMMFWYRQQPGQSLTLIATANQGSEATYESGFVIDKFPISRPNLTFSTLTVSNMSPEDSSIYLCSVVHLDYGYTFGSGTRLTVV.

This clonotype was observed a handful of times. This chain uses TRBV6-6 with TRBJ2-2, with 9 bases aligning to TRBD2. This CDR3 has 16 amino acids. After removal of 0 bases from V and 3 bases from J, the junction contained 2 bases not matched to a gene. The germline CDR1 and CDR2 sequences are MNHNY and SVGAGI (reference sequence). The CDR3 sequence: CASSYSAGGHTGELFF. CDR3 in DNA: TGTGCCAGCAGTTACTCTGCGGGGGGGCACACCGGGGAGCTGTTTTTT.

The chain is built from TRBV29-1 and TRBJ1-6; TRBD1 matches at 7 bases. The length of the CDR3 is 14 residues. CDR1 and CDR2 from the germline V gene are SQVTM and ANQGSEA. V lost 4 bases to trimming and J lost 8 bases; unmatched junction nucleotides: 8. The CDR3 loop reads CSVAGGAPDSPLHF. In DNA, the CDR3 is TGCAGCGTTGCAGGGGGGGCGCCTGATTCACCCCTCCACTTT.

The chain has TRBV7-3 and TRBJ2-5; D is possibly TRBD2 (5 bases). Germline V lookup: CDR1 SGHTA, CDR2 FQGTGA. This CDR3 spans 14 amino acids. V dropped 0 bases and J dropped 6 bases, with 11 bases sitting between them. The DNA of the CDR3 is TGTGCCAGCAGCTTAACCGGGATACAAAAGACCCAGTACTTC. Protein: CASSLTGIQKTQYF. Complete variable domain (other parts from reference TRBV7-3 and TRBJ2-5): GAGVSQTPSNKVTEKGKYVELRCDPISGHTALYWYRQSLGQGPEFLIYFQGTGAADDSGLPNDRFFAVRPEGSVSTLKIQRTERGDSAVYLCASSLTGIQKTQYFGPGTRLLVL.

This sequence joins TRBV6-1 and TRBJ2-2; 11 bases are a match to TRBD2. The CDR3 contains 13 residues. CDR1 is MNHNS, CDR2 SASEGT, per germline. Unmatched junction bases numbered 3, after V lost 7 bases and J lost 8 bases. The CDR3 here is CASTWTSGGELFF. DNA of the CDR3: TGTGCCAGCACCTGGACTAGCGGGGGGGAGCTGTTTTTT.

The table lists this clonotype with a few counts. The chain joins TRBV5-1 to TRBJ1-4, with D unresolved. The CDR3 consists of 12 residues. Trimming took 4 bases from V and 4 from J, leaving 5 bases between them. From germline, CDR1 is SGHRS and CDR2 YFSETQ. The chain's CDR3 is CASSRYNEKLFF. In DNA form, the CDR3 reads TGCGCCAGCAGCCGGTATAATGAAAAACTGTTTTTT.

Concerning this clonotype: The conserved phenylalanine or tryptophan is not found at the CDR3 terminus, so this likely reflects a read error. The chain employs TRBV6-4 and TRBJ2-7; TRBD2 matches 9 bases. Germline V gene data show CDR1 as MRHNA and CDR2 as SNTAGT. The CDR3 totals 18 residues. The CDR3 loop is CASSYSRLAGPSSYEQYL. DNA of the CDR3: TGTGCCAGCAGTTACTCCCGTCTAGCGGGACCTAGCTCCTACGAGCAGTACCTC.

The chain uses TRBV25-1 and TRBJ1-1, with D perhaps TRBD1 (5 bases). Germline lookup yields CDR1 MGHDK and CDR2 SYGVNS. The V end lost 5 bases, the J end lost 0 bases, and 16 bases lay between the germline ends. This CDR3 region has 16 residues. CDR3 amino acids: CASSFAPQGLNTEAFF. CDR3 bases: TGTGCCAGCAGTTTCGCCCCCCAGGGATTGAACACTGAAGCTTTCTTT. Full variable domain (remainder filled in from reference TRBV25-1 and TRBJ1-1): EADIYQTPRYLVIGTGKKITLECSQTMGHDKMYWYQQDPGMELHLIHYSYGVNSTEKGDLSSESTVSRIRTEHFPLTLESARPSHTSQYLCASSFAPQGLNTEAFFGQGTRLTVV.

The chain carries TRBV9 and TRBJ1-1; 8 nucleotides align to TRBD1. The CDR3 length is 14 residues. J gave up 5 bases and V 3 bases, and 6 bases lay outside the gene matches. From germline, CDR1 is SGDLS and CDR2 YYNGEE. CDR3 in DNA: TGTGCCAGCAGCGCAGGACAGGGTAAAACTGAAGCTTTCTTT. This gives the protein CASSAGQGKTEAFF.